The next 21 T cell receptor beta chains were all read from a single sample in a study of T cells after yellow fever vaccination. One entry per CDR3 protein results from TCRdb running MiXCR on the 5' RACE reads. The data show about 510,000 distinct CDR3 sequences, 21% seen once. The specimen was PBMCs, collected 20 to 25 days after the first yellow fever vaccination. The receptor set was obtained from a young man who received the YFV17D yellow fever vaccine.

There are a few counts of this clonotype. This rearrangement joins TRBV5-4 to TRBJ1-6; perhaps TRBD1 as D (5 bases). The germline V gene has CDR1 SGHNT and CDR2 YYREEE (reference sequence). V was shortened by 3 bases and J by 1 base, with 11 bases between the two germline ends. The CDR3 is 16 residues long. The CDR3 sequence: CASSSEGSSYNSPLHF. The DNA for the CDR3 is TGTGCCAGCAGCTCTGAGGGGAGTTCCTATAATTCACCCCTCCACTTT.

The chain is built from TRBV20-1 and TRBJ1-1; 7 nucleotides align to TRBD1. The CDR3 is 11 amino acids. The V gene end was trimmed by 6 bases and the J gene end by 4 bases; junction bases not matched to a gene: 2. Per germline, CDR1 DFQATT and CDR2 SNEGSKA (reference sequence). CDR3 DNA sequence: TGCAGTGCACAGGGGAGCACTGAAGCTTTCTTT. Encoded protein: CSAQGSTEAFF.

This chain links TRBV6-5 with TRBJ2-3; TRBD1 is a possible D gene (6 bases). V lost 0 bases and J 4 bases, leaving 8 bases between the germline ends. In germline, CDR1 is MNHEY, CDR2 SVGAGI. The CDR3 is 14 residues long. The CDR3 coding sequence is TGTGCCAGCAGTTACTCCAGGGGTGCAGATACGCAGTATTTT. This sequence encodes CASSYSRGADTQYF.

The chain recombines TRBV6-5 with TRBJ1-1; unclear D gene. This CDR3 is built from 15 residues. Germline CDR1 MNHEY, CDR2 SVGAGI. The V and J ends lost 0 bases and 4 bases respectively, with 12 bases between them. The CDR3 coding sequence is TGTGCCAGCAGTTACTCCCCAGGTAGCAGCACTGAAGCTTTCTTT. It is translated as CASSYSPGSSTEAFF.

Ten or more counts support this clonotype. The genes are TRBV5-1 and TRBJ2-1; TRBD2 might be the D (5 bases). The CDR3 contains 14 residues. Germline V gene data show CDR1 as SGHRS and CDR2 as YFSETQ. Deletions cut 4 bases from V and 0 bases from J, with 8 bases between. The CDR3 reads CASSRESSYNEQFF. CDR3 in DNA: TGCGCCAGCAGCCGGGAAAGCTCCTACAATGAGCAGTTCTTC.

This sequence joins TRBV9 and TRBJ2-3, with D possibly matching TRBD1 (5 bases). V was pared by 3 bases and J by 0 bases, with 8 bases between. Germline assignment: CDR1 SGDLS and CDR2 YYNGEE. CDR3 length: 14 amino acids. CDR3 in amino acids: CASSAQGSTDTQYF. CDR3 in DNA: TGTGCCAGCAGCGCCCAGGGTAGCACAGATACGCAGTATTTT. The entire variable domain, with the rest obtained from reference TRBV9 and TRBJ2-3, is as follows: DSGVTQTPKHLITATGQRVTLRCSPRSGDLSVYWYQQSLDQGLQFLIQYYNGEERAKGNILERFSAQQFPDLHSELNLSSLELGDSALYFCASSAQGSTDTQYFGPGTRLTVL.

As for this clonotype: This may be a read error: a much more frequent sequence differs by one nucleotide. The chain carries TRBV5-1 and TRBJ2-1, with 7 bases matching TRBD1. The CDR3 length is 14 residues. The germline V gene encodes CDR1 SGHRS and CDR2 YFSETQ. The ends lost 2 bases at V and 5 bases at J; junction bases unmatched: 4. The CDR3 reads CASSLQGCDNEQFF. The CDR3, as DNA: TGCGCCAGCAGCTTACAGGGGTGTGACAATGAGCAGTTCTTC.

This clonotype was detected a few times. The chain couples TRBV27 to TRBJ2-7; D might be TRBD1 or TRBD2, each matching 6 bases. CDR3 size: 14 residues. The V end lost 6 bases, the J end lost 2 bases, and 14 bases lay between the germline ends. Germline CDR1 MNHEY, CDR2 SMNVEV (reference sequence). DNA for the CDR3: TGTGCCAGCAGCCACGGGGGCCCTACCTACGAGCAGTACTTC. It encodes CASSHGGPTYEQYF.

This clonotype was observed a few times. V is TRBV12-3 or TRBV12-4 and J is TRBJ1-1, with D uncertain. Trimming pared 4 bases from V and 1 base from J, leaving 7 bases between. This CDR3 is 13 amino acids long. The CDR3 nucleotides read TGTGCCAGCAGTTGGCAGACGAACACTGAAGCTTTCTTT. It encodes CASSWQTNTEAFF.

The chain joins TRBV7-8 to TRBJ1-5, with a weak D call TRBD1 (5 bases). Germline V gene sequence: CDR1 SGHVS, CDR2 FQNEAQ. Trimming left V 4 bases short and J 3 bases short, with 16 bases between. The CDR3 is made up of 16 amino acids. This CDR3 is CASSSVGGTINQPQHF. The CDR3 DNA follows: TGTGCCAGCAGCTCAGTCGGGGGGACGATCAATCAGCCCCAGCATTTT. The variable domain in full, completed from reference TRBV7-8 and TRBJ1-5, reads GAGVSQSPRYKVAKRGQDVALRCDPISGHVSLFWYQQALGQGPEFLTYFQNEAQLDKSGLPSDRFFAERPEGSVSTLKIQRTQQEDSAVYLCASSSVGGTINQPQHFGDGTRLSIL.

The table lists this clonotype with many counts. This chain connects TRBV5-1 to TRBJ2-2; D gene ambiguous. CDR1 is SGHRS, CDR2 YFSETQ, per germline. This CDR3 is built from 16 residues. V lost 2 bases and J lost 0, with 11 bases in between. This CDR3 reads CASSLHFTPNTGELFF. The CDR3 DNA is TGCGCCAGCAGCTTACATTTCACCCCGAACACCGGGGAGCTGTTTTTT.

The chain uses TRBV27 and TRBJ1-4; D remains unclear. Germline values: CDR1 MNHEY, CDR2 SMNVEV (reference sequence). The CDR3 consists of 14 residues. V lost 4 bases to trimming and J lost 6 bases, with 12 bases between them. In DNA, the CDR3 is TGTGCCAGCAGTTCCGGGCTTCTCGATGAAAAACTGTTTTTT. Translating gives CASSSGLLDEKLFF.

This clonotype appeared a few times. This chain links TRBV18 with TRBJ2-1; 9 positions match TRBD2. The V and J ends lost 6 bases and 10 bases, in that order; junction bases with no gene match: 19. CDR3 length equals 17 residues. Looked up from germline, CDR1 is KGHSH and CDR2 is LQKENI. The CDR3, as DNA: TGTGCCAGCTCCGCAACTGGCCCGGGACTAGCCGGACCAGAGCAGTTCTTC. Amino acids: CASSATGPGLAGPEQFF.

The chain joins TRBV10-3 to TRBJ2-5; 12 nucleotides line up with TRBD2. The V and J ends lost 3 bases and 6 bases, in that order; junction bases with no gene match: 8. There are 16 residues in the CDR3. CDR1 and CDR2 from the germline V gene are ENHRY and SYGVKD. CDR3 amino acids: CAISESSGGALKTQYF. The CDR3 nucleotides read TGTGCCATCAGTGAATCTAGCGGGGGGGCCCTTAAGACCCAGTACTTC.

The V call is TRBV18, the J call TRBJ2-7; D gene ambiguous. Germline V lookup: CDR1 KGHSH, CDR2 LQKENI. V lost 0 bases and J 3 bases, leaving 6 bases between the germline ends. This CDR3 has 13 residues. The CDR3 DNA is TGTGCCAGCTCACCACCATCTGACTACGAGCAGTACTTC. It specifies CASSPPSDYEQYF. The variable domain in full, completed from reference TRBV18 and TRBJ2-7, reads NAGVMQNPRHLVRRRGQEARLRCSPMKGHSHVYWYRQLPEEGLKFMVYLQKENIIDESGMPKERFSAEFPKEGPSILRIQQVVRGDSAAYFCASSPPSDYEQYFGPGTRLTVT.

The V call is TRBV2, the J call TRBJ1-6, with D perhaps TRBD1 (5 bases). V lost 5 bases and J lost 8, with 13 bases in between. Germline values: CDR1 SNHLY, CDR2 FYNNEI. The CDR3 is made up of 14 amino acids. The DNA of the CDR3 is TGTGCCAGCAGTTCCGGGACCCAACATTCACCCCTCCACTTT. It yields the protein CASSSGTQHSPLHF.

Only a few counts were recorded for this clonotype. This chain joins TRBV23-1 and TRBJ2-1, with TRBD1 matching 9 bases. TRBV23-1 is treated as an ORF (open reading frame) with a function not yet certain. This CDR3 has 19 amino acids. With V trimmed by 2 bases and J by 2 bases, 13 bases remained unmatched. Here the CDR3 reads CASSQHDKTGGTPYNEQFF. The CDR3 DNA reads TGCGCCAGCAGTCAACACGACAAAACAGGGGGCACGCCCTACAATGAGCAGTTCTTC.

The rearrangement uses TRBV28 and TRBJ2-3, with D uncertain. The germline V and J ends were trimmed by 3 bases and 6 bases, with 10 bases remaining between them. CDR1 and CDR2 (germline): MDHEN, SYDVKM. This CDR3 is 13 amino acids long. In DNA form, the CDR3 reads TGTGCCAGCAGTTTGCAGGCCAGCGATACGCAGTATTTT. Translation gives CASSLQASDTQYF.

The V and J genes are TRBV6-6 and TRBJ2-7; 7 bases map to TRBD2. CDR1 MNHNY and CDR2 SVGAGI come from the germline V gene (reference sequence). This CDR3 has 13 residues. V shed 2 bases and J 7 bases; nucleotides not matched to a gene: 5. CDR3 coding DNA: TGTGCCAGCAGTTACGGGAGGGTACGGGAGCAGTACGTC. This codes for CASSYGRVREQYV.

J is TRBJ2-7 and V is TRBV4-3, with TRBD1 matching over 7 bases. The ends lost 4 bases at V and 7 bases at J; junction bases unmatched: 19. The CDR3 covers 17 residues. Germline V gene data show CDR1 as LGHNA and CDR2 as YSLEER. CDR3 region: CASSRPYRGQSIEEQYV. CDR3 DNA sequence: TGCGCCAGCAGCCGACCCTATCGGGGACAGAGCATCGAAGAGCAGTACGTC.

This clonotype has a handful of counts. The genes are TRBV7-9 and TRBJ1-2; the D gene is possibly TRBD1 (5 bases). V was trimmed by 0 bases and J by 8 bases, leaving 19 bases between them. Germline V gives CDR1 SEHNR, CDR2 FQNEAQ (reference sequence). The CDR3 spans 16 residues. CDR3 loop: CASSLAFDRQIGGYTF. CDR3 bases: TGTGCCAGCAGCTTAGCTTTCGACAGACAAATAGGGGGCTACACCTTC. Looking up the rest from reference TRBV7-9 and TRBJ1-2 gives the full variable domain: DTGVSQNPRHKITKRGQNVTFRCDPISEHNRLYWYRQTLGQGPEFLTYFQNEAQLEKSRLLSDRFSAERPKGSFSTLEIQRTEQGDSAMYLCASSLAFDRQIGGYTFGSGTRLTVV.